The 32 T cell receptor beta chains given below trace back to one sample, sequenced in a study of identical twins. TCRdb re-analysed the 5' RACE reads in MiXCR, keeping a single row per CDR3 protein. The sample holds fewer than 650,000 distinct CDR3 sequences, 9.5% to 10% seen once. This sample also appeared in a second study, on yellow fever vaccine responses in identical twins.

Sequencing was done on a sample of PBMCs. The receptors derive from a woman in her late teens or twenties in good health.

This clonotype came up many times. The chain combines TRBV20-1 with TRBJ2-1, with 8 nucleotides matching TRBD2. J was trimmed by 4 bases and V by 1 base; bases with no gene match: 6. The CDR3 extends over 15 amino acids. CDR1 is DFQATT and CDR2 is SNEGSKA in the germline V gene (reference sequence). CDR3 sequence (DNA): TGCAGTGCTAGAGGCGAAGCGGGGGTTTACAATGAGCAGTTCTTC. Translation gives CSARGEAGVYNEQFF.

The chain carries TRBV24-1 and TRBJ2-1; D is uncertain. The CDR3 consists of 12 residues. V gave up 6 bases and J gave up 6 bases, with 8 bases separating them. The germline CDR1 and CDR2 sequences are KGHDR and SFDVKD. Here the CDR3 reads CATSRVFNEQFF. The CDR3 nucleotides read TGTGCCACCAGTCGGGTTTTCAATGAGCAGTTCTTC.

This clonotype was counted only a few times. This rearrangement joins TRBV13 to TRBJ2-7, with 13 bases that match TRBD2. V shed 5 bases and J 4 bases; nucleotides not matched to a gene: 11. Germline lookup yields CDR1 PRHDT and CDR2 FYEKMQ (reference sequence). The CDR3 has 17 amino acids. Here the CDR3 reads CASSRGLAGDSWYEQYF. The CDR3 nucleotides read TGTGCCAGCAGCCGAGGACTAGCGGGGGACTCCTGGTACGAGCAGTACTTC.

V is TRBV20-1 and J is TRBJ1-1; D is possibly TRBD1 (6 bases). Trimming removed 1 base from V and 4 bases from J, with 10 bases in between. Germline V gene lookup returns CDR1 DFQATT and CDR2 SNEGSKA (reference sequence). The CDR3 is 13 amino acids. The CDR3 spells CSARGGRGTEAFF. DNA for the CDR3: TGCAGTGCTAGAGGGGGGCGTGGCACTGAAGCTTTCTTT.

This clonotype was counted a few times. The V and J genes are TRBV7-2 and TRBJ1-1; the match to TRBD1 covers 7 bases. V was pared by 6 bases and J by 4 bases, with 11 bases of the junction left unmatched. The V gene's germline CDR1 is SGHTA and CDR2 FQGNSA. This CDR3 contains 15 residues. This chain's CDR3 is CASSFTTGLSTEAFF. Here the CDR3 DNA reads TGTGCCAGCAGTTTCACGACAGGGTTGAGCACTGAAGCTTTCTTT. Using reference TRBV7-2 and TRBJ1-1 for the parts outside the CDR3, the full variable domain is GAGVSQSPSNKVTEKGKDVELRCDPISGHTALYWYRQSLGQGLEFLIYFQGNSAPDKSGLPSDRFSAERTGGSVSTLTIQRTQQEDSAVYLCASSFTTGLSTEAFFGQGTRLTVV.

Ten or more counts support this clonotype. CDR3 protein: CSARTGSSYEQYF. The DNA for the CDR3 is TGCAGTGCACGAACAGGGTCCTCCTACGAGCAGTACTTC. This chain joins TRBV20-1 and TRBJ2-7; D might be TRBD1 (6 bases). CDR1 and CDR2 (germline): DFQATT, SNEGSKA (reference sequence). This CDR3 contains 13 residues. V gave up 6 bases and J gave up 0 bases, with 12 bases separating them.

This clonotype was counted many times. V and J are TRBV9 and TRBJ2-7; D gene uncertain. CDR1 is SGDLS, CDR2 YYNGEE, per germline. This CDR3 has 16 amino acids. The V end lost 3 bases, the J end lost 5 bases, and 21 bases lay between the germline ends. The CDR3: CASSEPSQALIDEQYF. The CDR3 nucleotides read TGTGCCAGCAGCGAGCCCAGCCAGGCCCTGATTGACGAGCAGTACTTC.

Many counts were recorded for this clonotype. This chain uses TRBV12-3 or TRBV12-4 with TRBJ2-5, with a possible D match to TRBD2 (6 bases). Deletions cut 3 bases from V and 4 bases from J, with 15 bases between. The CDR3 runs 15 residues. The CDR3 DNA sequence: TGTGCCAGCAGTTTCGCTATCGGGGGTGGAGAGACCCAGTACTTC. Protein product: CASSFAIGGGETQYF.

The CDR3 DNA is TGTGCCAGCAGTCCCGAAGATTCCGGAAACACCATATATTTT. Its translation is CASSPEDSGNTIYF. The genes are TRBV6-1 and TRBJ1-3; D gene ambiguous. CDR3 length equals 14 residues. Germline-derived CDR1 and CDR2 are MNHNS and SASEGT. The V end was cut by 5 bases, the J end by 4 bases, with 12 bases between.

This clonotype showed up many times. The chain joins TRBV6-5 to TRBJ2-3; D is possibly TRBD1 (6 bases). The V and J ends lost 2 bases and 5 bases respectively, with 11 bases between them. Per germline, CDR1 MNHEY and CDR2 SVGAGI. This CDR3 is 14 amino acids long. The CDR3 reads CASSYRTVLDTQYF. The CDR3 DNA follows: TGTGCCAGCAGTTACCGGACAGTTCTAGATACGCAGTATTTT.

This clonotype was recorded a few times. The rearrangement links TRBV6-2 or TRBV6-3 to TRBJ2-7; a weak D match, TRBD2 (5 bases). Germline V gene sequence: CDR1 MNHEY, CDR2 SVGEGT. This CDR3 has 18 residues. The ends were cut back, 0 bases at V and 4 bases at J, with 22 bases in the middle. The DNA of the CDR3 is TGTGCCAGCAGTTACTCGAATTTAGGCGGACTGGAGTGGTACGAGCAGTACTTC. Its translation is CASSYSNLGGLEWYEQYF.

The J gene is TRBJ2-3, the V gene TRBV11-2; the match to TRBD2 covers 9 bases. The CDR3 extends over 19 amino acids. The germline V gene has CDR1 SGHAT and CDR2 FQNNGV. V shed 5 bases, J shed 1 base, and the junction held 16 bases outside the gene matches. The chain's CDR3 is CASSRRGAGGRVGTDTQYF. DNA for the CDR3: TGTGCCAGCAGCCGCCGAGGAGCGGGGGGACGTGTTGGCACAGATACGCAGTATTTT.

The chain recombines TRBV7-9 with TRBJ2-1, with 10 nucleotides matching TRBD2. CDR1 and CDR2 from the germline V gene are SEHNR and FQNEAQ (reference sequence). The V gene end was trimmed by 6 bases and the J gene end by 4 bases; junction bases not matched to a gene: 9. This CDR3 spans 16 amino acids. The CDR3 coding sequence is TGTGCCAGCAGATACCCTAGCGGGAGAAAATACAATGAGCAGTTCTTC. Its translation is CASRYPSGRKYNEQFF.

This clonotype was found many times. The chain recombines TRBV10-3 with TRBJ2-1; perhaps D is TRBD1 or TRBD2 (5 bases each). The CDR3 extends over 14 amino acids. Germline-derived CDR1 and CDR2 are ENHRY and SYGVKD. V was trimmed by 10 bases and J by 5 bases, leaving 18 bases between them. The CDR3: CATCLGTDNNEQFF. CDR3 nucleotides: TGTGCCACCTGCCTGGGGACGGACAACAATGAGCAGTTCTTC.

This clonotype was counted ten times or more. This sequence joins TRBV6-1 and TRBJ2-1; TRBD1 matches at 8 bases. CDR1 MNHNS and CDR2 SASEGT come from the germline V gene. The CDR3 contains 14 residues. Trimming removed 4 bases from V and 8 bases from J; junction bases left unmatched: 7. CDR3 residues: CASSAGGMSYEQFF. The DNA of the CDR3 is TGTGCCAGCAGTGCAGGGGGCATGTCGTATGAGCAGTTCTTC.

This clonotype was counted at least ten times. This chain uses TRBV7-9 with TRBJ2-6; D gene ambiguous. CDR1 is SEHNR, CDR2 FQNEAQ, per germline (reference sequence). CDR3 size: 15 residues. V was cut by 5 bases and J by 1 base, with 9 bases left in between. The CDR3 DNA sequence: TGTGCCAGCAGCCTCACCTCTTCTGGGGCCAACGTCCTGACTTTC. Protein product: CASSLTSSGANVLTF.

Ten or more counts support this clonotype. The chain is built from TRBV7-9 and TRBJ2-3; TRBD2 might be the D (7 bases). Germline V gives CDR1 SEHNR, CDR2 FQNEAQ (reference sequence). V was trimmed by 7 bases and J by 4 bases, leaving 21 bases between them. This CDR3 has 16 residues. For the CDR3, the DNA is TGTGCCAGCACCCGGGAGGCGGGGGCCCTCTCAGATACGCAGTATTTT. It yields the protein CASTREAGALSDTQYF. Supplemented by reference TRBV7-9 and TRBJ2-3, the full variable domain reads DTGVSQNPRHKITKRGQNVTFRCDPISEHNRLYWYRQTLGQGPEFLTYFQNEAQLEKSRLLSDRFSAERPKGSFSTLEIQRTEQGDSAMYLCASTREAGALSDTQYFGPGTRLTVL.

This chain joins TRBV15 and TRBJ1-5; D is perhaps TRBD1 (6 bases). This CDR3 has 14 amino acids. Germline V gives CDR1 LNHNV, CDR2 YYDKDF (reference sequence). V was pared by 8 bases and J by 3 bases, with 14 bases between. The CDR3 loop reads CATGSWGANQPQHF. The CDR3 DNA sequence: TGTGCCACCGGGAGTTGGGGGGCCAATCAGCCCCAGCATTTT.

The rearrangement uses TRBV12-5 and TRBJ2-1, with D uncertain. CDR3 length: 11 residues. The V and J ends lost 5 bases and 6 bases respectively, with 5 bases between them. Germline lookup yields CDR1 LGHNT and CDR2 FRNRAP. The CDR3 region is CASGPPNEQFF. In nucleotides, the CDR3 is TGTGCTAGTGGTCCCCCCAATGAGCAGTTCTTC.

This clonotype was seen repeatedly, ten times or more. V is TRBV6-1 and J is TRBJ1-5; 11 bases match TRBD1. The J segment lost 6 bases and the V segment lost 5 bases, leaving 9 bases of the junction unmatched. This CDR3 comprises 16 residues. Germline CDR1 is MNHNS and CDR2 is SASEGT. CDR3 coding DNA: TGTGCCAGCAGTCGCGGCGGGACAGGGGGTTCTCAGCCCCAGCATTTT. Its protein product is CASSRGGTGGSQPQHF.

The table lists this clonotype with a few counts. The chain employs TRBV27 and TRBJ2-7; maybe TRBD1 (6 bases). CDR1 MNHEY and CDR2 SMNVEV come from the germline V gene (reference sequence). CDR3 size: 14 residues. V was cut by 9 bases and J by 1 base, with 16 bases left in between. CDR3 in DNA: TGTGCCAGTAACTTCAGGGGCAATTCCTACGAGCAGTACTTC. This translates into CASNFRGNSYEQYF.

This clonotype was counted between two and nine times. The rearrangement links TRBV4-3 to TRBJ2-7; tentatively, D is TRBD1 (6 bases). This CDR3 region has 15 residues. The germline gives CDR1 LGHNA, CDR2 YSLEER. The V end lost 0 bases, the J end lost 3 bases, and 12 bases lay between the germline ends. The CDR3 region is CASSQDPGAIYEQYF. As DNA, the CDR3 is TGCGCCAGCAGCCAAGATCCAGGGGCGATCTACGAGCAGTACTTC.

This clonotype turned up a few times. J is TRBJ1-4 and V is TRBV5-1; TRBD1 is a possible D gene (5 bases). This CDR3 comprises 15 residues. V was shortened by 0 bases and J by 4 bases, with 10 bases between the two germline ends. CDR1 and CDR2 (germline): SGHRS, YFSETQ. CDR3: CASSLEGADNEKLFF. The CDR3 coding sequence is TGCGCCAGCAGCTTGGAAGGGGCCGATAATGAAAAACTGTTTTTT. Full variable domain (outside the CDR3, taken from reference TRBV5-1 and TRBJ1-4): KAGVTQTPRYLIKTRGQQVTLSCSPISGHRSVSWYQQTPGQGLQFLFEYFSETQRNKGNFPGRFSGRQFSNSRSEMNVSTLELGDSALYLCASSLEGADNEKLFFGSGTQLSVL.

The chain employs TRBV15 and TRBJ2-1; tentative D call: TRBD2 (7 bases). Trimming pared 8 bases from V and 4 bases from J, leaving 12 bases between. Germline V CDR1 and CDR2: LNHNV, YYDKDF (reference sequence). The CDR3 has 13 amino acids. CDR3 sequence: CATGRGPYNEQFF. The DNA for the CDR3 is TGTGCCACCGGGCGGGGGCCATACAATGAGCAGTTCTTC.

This clonotype was counted a few times. This chain links TRBV20-1 with TRBJ1-2, with a tentative D call TRBD1 (5 bases). Trimming pared 0 bases from V and 1 base from J, leaving 15 bases between. This CDR3 spans 16 amino acids. The germline gives CDR1 DFQATT, CDR2 SNEGSKA (reference sequence). The CDR3 is CSARDRMGEVNYGYTF. In DNA form, the CDR3 reads TGCAGTGCTAGAGATCGTATGGGGGAAGTTAACTATGGCTACACCTTC.

The chain joins TRBV2 to TRBJ1-6; possible D gene TRBD1, 5 bases. This CDR3 is built from 14 residues. Trimming pared 7 bases from V and 8 bases from J, leaving 15 bases between. Germline CDR1 is SNHLY and CDR2 is FYNNEI. Here the CDR3 reads CASNIVGGDSPLHF. CDR3 DNA: TGTGCCAGCAATATCGTCGGGGGTGATTCACCCCTCCACTTT. Based on the CDR3 plus reference TRBV2 and TRBJ1-6, the full variable domain is EPEVTQTPSHQVTQMGQEVILRCVPISNHLYFYWYRQILGQKVEFLVSFYNNEISEKSEIFDDQFSVERPDGSNFTLKIRSTKLEDSAMYFCASNIVGGDSPLHFGNGTRLTVT.

This clonotype was seen more than once but under ten times. This chain connects TRBV28 to TRBJ2-3, with D perhaps TRBD2 (5 bases). CDR3 length: 16 amino acids. V was clipped by 2 bases and J by 1 base, with 13 bases between them. The V gene's germline CDR1 is MDHEN and CDR2 SYDVKM. This CDR3 is CASSLTWELGTDTQYF. Here the CDR3 DNA reads TGTGCCAGCAGTTTAACGTGGGAACTAGGCACAGATACGCAGTATTTT.

This clonotype was detected a few times. This sequence joins TRBV5-1 and TRBJ2-7, with 7 bases aligning to TRBD1. V shed 4 bases and J 0 bases; nucleotides not matched to a gene: 7. Looked up from germline, CDR1 is SGHRS and CDR2 is YFSETQ. The CDR3 spans 15 residues. In DNA form, the CDR3 reads TGCGCCAGCAGCGCCGGGACAGCGAGCTCCTACGAGCAGTACTTC. Amino acids: CASSAGTASSYEQYF.

The J gene is TRBJ2-7, the V gene TRBV5-1; 7 bases agree with TRBD1. The CDR3 covers 16 residues. The germline gives CDR1 SGHRS, CDR2 YFSETQ. Unmatched junction bases numbered 12, after V lost 2 bases and J lost 4 bases. CDR3 protein: CASSFKQGFESYEQYF. For the CDR3, the DNA is TGCGCCAGCAGCTTCAAACAGGGGTTTGAGTCGTACGAGCAGTACTTC.

The V call is TRBV30, the J call TRBJ2-7, with TRBD2 as a possible D gene (5 bases). Germline V gene sequence: CDR1 GTSNPN, CDR2 SVGIG (reference sequence). The CDR3 extends over 15 amino acids. Trimming left V 2 bases short and J 5 bases short, with 19 bases between. CDR3 DNA: TGTGCCTGGAGTACAACCATGAGGGAGCCGGACGAGCAGTACTTC. Encoded protein: CAWSTTMREPDEQYF.

The chain has TRBV7-2 and TRBJ2-5, with D perhaps assigned TRBD1 or TRBD2 (5 bases each). V was cut by 5 bases and J by 0 bases, with 10 bases left in between. The CDR3 covers 14 residues. The germline CDR1 and CDR2 sequences are SGHTA and FQGNSA. The CDR3 spells CASSNWGNQETQYF. DNA for the CDR3: TGTGCCAGCAGCAACTGGGGGAACCAAGAGACCCAGTACTTC.

The chain combines TRBV5-1 with TRBJ2-7, with 10 bases identical to TRBD2. CDR3 length: 17 residues. CDR1 is SGHRS, CDR2 YFSETQ, per germline. V gave up 0 bases and J gave up 5 bases; unmatched junction bases: 11. CDR3 region: CASSLVHYSGRADEQYF. The CDR3 bases are TGCGCCAGCAGCTTGGTACACTACAGCGGGAGGGCCGACGAGCAGTACTTC.